One and the same sample provided the 3 T cell receptor beta chains below, sequenced in a study of cytomegalovirus exposure and HLA in healthy donors. PCR employed 60 Vbeta and 13 Jbeta primers. Profiling relied on immunoSEQ multiplex PCR, and the TCRdb table lists in-frame clones only, not all of them. In the table there are 85,000 to 100,000 clones, less than 65% of which are singletons. Source material: PBMCs. These receptor sequences come from a woman under 40 in good health and CMV-seronegative.

The chain combines TRBV6-4 with TRBJ1-2, with D maybe TRBD1 (5 bases). Trimming shortened V by 3 bases and J by 2 bases, and 16 bases separated the two germline ends. This CDR3 is built from 16 residues. Per the germline V gene, CDR1 is MRHNA and CDR2 is SNTAGT. The CDR3 DNA is TGTGCCAGCAGTGAAAGGGGCGACTCTTCGAACTATGGCTACACCTTC. As protein: CASSERGDSSNYGYTF.

The rearrangement joins TRBV5-1 to TRBJ1-3; 7 bases line up with TRBD1. Germline CDR1 reads SGHRS; CDR2 reads YFSETQ. CDR3 length: 14 amino acids. The V and J ends lost 7 bases and 6 bases, in that order; junction bases with no gene match: 10. The CDR3 protein is CASSEGQNENTIYF. The CDR3 nucleotides read TGCGCCAGCTCGGAGGGACAGAATGAAAACACCATATATTTT.

The rearrangement joins TRBV6-1 to TRBJ1-4; 8 bases line up with TRBD1. CDR3 size: 15 residues. CDR1 MNHNS and CDR2 SASEGT come from the germline V gene. J gave up 5 bases and V 8 bases, and 10 bases lay outside the gene matches. The CDR3 sequence: CASGVRGTGNEKLFF. For the CDR3, the DNA is TGTGCCAGCGGGGTTCGTGGGACAGGAAATGAAAAACTGTTTTTT.